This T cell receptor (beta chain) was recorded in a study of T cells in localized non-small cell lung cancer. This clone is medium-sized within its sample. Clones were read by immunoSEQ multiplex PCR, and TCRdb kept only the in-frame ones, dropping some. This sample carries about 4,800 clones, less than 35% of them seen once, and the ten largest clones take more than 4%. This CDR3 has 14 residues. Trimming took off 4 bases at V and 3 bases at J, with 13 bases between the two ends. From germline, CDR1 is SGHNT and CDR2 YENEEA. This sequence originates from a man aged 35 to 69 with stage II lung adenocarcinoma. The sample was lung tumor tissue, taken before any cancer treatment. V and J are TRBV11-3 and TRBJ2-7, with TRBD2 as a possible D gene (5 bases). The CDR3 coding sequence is TGTGCCAGCAGCTACGGGCCGGGAATCTACGAGCAGTACTTC. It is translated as CASSYGPGIYEQYF.